This is a list of T cell receptor beta chains from one sample in a study of cytomegalovirus exposure and HLA in healthy donors. TCRdb keeps only in-frame clones here, not all; method: immunoSEQ multiplex PCR. The sample records about 130,000 clones, 65% to 80% being singletons. Sequences were obtained from PBMCs. The source is a male donor in good health and CMV-seropositive. The CDR3 runs from the conserved cysteine through the conserved F or W. A D gene is named only where the DNA matches it firmly. For some rows the clone size is stated as once, few or many, or as a class when expanded; others skip it.

clone_size,v_call,j_call,d_call,cdr3_nt,cdr3_aa
.,TRBV28,TRBJ2-4,.,TGTGCCAGCAGACCCTCAGGGGTCGGCGGAAACATTCAGTACTTC,CASRPSGVGGNIQYF
once,TRBV19,TRBJ2-2,.,TGTGCCAGTAGTGCCCAGGGGGGAGCGAACACCGGGGAGCTGTTTTTT,CASSAQGGANTGELFF
.,TRBV7-8,TRBJ2-5,TRBD2,TGTGCCAGCAGCTTTGTGCGTCTAGCGGGGGGCACGTACCAAGAGACCCAGTACTTC,CASSFVRLAGGTYQETQYF
.,TRBV28,TRBJ1-2,.,TGTGCCAGCAGTTCCCTAGAAGGCGGCGTGGGCTACACCTTC,CASSSLEGGVGYTF
.,TRBV11-2,TRBJ1-5,.,TGTGCCAGCAGCCAGGGCCCAGGGGTAAATCAGCCCCAGCATTTT,CASSQGPGVNQPQHF
.,TRBV30,TRBJ1-1,.,TGTGCCTGGAGCGAGCCTGAAGCTTTCTTT,CAWSEPEAFF
.,TRBV7-9,TRBJ2-7,TRBD2,TGTGCCAGCAGCTGGACTAGCGTCTACGAGCAGTACTTC,CASSWTSVYEQYF
.,TRBV6-1,TRBJ2-5,.,TGTGCCAGCAGTCCCACGACAGTTAAAGGGGAGACCCAGTACTTC,CASSPTTVKGETQYF
.,TRBV7-7,TRBJ1-5,TRBD1,TGTGCCAGCAGCTTAGGACAGGGGAGTCAGCCCCAGCATTTT,CASSLGQGSQPQHF
.,TRBV7-9,TRBJ2-2,.,TGTGTGGGGGCCCTCAACACCGGGGAGCTGTTTTTT,CVGALNTGELFF
.,TRBV5-1,TRBJ1-5,TRBD1,TGCGCCAGCAGCTGGGGGGACAGGGTCGGCGAGCCCCAGCATTTT,CASSWGDRVGEPQHF
.,TRBV7-9,TRBJ2-7,.,TGTGCCAGCAGCTTAGTAGCTTCTCCCTACGAGCAGTACTTC,CASSLVASPYEQYF